This T cell receptor beta chain is drawn from a study of shared clonotypes between healthy human individuals. The junction had 5 bases not matched to a gene; V was cut back by 4 bases and J by 4 bases. The CDR3 totals 16 residues. The V gene's germline CDR1 is ENHRY and CDR2 SYGVKD. Only in-frame clones appear in the TCRdb table, and some are missing; sequencing was by immunoSEQ multiplex PCR. The sample has about 820,000 clones; about 92% are singletons. Naive CD8 cells lacked CD45RO, underwent positive selection for CCR7 and left out terminally differentiated effector memory CD45RA+ cells. The chain uses TRBV10-3 and TRBJ2-7; 15 bases map to TRBD2. This TCR came from a man aged 30 to 39 in good health. Sequencing input: naive CD8+ T cells sorted from blood. Here the CDR3 reads CAISGSGTSGRYEQYF. Written as DNA, the CDR3 is TGTGCCATCAGTGGGTCGGGGACTAGCGGGAGGTACGAGCAGTACTTC.